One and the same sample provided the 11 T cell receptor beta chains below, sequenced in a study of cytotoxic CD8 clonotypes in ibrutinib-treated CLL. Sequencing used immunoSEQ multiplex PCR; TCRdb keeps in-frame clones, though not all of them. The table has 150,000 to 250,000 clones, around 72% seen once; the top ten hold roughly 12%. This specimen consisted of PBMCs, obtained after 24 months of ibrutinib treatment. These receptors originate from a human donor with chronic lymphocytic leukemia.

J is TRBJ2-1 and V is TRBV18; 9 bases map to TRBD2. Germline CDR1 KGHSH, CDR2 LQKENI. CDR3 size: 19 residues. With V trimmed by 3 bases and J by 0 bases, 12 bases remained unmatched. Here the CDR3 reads CASSPSLATSGSSYNEQFF. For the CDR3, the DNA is TGTGCCAGCTCACCTAGCTTAGCGACTAGCGGCAGCTCCTACAATGAGCAGTTCTTC.

The CDR3 region has the DNA TGTGCCAGCGGCCCTGGAGGGACCGGTTTTTATGGCTACACCTTC. It is translated as CASGPGGTGFYGYTF. This chain uses TRBV6-1 with TRBJ1-2; D is perhaps TRBD1 (5 bases). The germline CDR1 and CDR2 sequences are MNHNS and SASEGT. Between the trimmed V and J ends, which lost 8 bases and 5 bases, there was a span of 21 bases. The CDR3 contains 15 residues.

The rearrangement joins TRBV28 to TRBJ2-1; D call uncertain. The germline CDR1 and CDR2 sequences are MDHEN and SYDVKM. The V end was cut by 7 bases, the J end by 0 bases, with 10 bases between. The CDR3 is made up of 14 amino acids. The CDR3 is CASIRYHSYNEQFF. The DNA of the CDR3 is TGTGCCAGCATCCGGTACCACTCCTACAATGAGCAGTTCTTC. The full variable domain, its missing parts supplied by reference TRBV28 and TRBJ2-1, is DVKVTQSSRYLVKRTGEKVFLECVQDMDHENMFWYRQDPGLGLRLIYFSYDVKMKEKGDIPEGYSVSREKKERFSLILESASTNQTSMYLCASIRYHSYNEQFFGPGTRLTVL.

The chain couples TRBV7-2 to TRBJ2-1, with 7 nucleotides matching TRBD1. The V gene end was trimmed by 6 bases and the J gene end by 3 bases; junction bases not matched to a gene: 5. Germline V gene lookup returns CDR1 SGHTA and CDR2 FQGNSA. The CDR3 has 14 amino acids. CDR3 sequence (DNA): TGTGCCAGCAGACAACGGGACAGCTACAATGAGCAGTTCTTC. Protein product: CASRQRDSYNEQFF.

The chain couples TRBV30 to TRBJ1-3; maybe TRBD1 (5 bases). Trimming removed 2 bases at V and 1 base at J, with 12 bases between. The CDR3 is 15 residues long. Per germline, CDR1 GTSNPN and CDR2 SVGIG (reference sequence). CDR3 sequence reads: CAWSRRQTSGNTIYF. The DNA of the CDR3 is TGTGCCTGGAGTCGCCGACAGACATCTGGAAACACCATATATTTT.

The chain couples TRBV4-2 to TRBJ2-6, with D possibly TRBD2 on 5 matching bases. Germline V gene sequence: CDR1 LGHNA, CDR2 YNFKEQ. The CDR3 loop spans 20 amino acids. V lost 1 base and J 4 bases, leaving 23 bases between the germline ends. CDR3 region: CASSQVFRLEANEGANVLTF. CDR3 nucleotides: TGTGCCAGCAGCCAAGTCTTCCGCTTGGAGGCCAACGAAGGGGCCAACGTCCTGACTTTC.

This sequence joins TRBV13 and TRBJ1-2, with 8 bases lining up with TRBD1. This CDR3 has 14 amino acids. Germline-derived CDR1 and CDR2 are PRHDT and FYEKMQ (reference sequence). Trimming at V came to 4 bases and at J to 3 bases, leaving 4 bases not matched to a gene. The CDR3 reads CASSSRQGYYGYTF. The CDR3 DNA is TGTGCCAGCAGCTCCCGACAGGGGTACTATGGCTACACCTTC. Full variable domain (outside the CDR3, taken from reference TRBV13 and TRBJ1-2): AAGVIQSPRHLIKEKRETATLKCYPIPRHDTVYWYQQGPGQDPQFLISFYEKMQSDKGSIPDRFSAQQFSDYHSELNMSSLELGDSALYFCASSSRQGYYGYTFGSGTRLTVV.

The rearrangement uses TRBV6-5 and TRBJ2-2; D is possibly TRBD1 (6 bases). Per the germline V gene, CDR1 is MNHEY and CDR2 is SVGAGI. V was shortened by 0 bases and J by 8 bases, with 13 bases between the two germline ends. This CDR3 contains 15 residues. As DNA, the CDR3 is TGTGCCAGCAGTTACTCAGTTCGAACAGGGGGGGAGCTGTTTTTT. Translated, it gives CASSYSVRTGGELFF.

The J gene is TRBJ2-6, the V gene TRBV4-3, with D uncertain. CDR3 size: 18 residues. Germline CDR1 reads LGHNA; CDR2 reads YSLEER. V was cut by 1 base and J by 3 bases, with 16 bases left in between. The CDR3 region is CASSQVDEFPGGANVLTF. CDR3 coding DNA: TGCGCCAGCAGCCAAGTGGACGAATTCCCCGGTGGGGCCAACGTCCTGACTTTC.

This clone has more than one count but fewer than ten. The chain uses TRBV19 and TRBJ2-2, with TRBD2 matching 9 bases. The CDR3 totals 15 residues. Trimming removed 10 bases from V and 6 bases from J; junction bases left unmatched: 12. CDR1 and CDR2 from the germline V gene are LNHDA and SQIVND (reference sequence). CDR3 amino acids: CATPSETSGAGELFF. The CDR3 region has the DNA TGTGCCACCCCCTCCGAGACTAGCGGCGCCGGGGAGCTGTTTTTT.

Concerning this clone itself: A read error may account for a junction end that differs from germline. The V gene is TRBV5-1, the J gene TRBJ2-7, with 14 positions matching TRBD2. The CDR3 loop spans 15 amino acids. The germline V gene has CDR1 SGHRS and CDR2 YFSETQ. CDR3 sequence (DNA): TGCGCCAGCAGCTTGAGCCGGGGACTAGCGGGAGAAGTCATGTTC. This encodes CASSLSRGLAGEVMF.